The rows below give T cell receptor beta chains drawn from one sample of a study of T-cell memory formation after mild COVID-19. Via MiXCR, TCRdb re-called the 5' RACE reads, giving one row per CDR3 protein. The repertoire consists of more than 100,000 distinct CDR3 sequences, with 17% occurring once and the leading ten covering 4% to 6%. What was sequenced was PBMCs or a T cell subset sorted from them (not recorded which). The receptors shown here come from a man younger than 30 who had mild COVID-19 (a few samples of this study predate the infection). Cell type and time point are not known. CDR3s include the opening cysteine and the closing phenylalanine or tryptophan. D genes are given only for firm matches. Size values are once, few and many counts, or a class for expanded clones, and some rows have none.

-	TRBV4-2	TRBJ2-5	-	CASSQVLGRETQYF	TGTGCCAGCAGCCAAGTCCTGGGTCGAGAGACCCAGTACTTC
few	TRBV5-1	TRBJ2-6	TRBD1	CASSAGGFGANVLTF	TGCGCCAGCAGTGCAGGGGGCTTCGGGGCCAACGTCCTGACTTTC
-	TRBV28	TRBJ1-1	-	CALGGGMDTEAFF	TGTGCCCTCGGCGGGGGGATGGACACTGAAGCTTTCTTT
-	TRBV5-1	TRBJ1-1	-	CASRPGEGRTEAFF	TGCGCCAGCAGACCAGGGGAGGGACGGACTGAAGCTTTCTTT
many	TRBV29-1	TRBJ1-2	TRBD1	CSVKQGTWDYGYTF	TGCAGCGTAAAACAGGGGACTTGGGACTATGGCTACACCTTC
-	TRBV5-1	TRBJ2-7	-	CASRFDRTKEQYF	TGCGCCAGCAGGTTCGACAGGACTAAAGAGCAGTACTTC
-	TRBV9	TRBJ1-2	-	CASSVVGTYGYTF	TGTGCCAGCAGCGTAGTAGGGACCTATGGCTACACCTTC
few	TRBV11-2	TRBJ1-5	-	CASSLERGQPQHF	TGTGCCAGCAGCTTAGAACGCGGTCAGCCCCAGCATTTT
few	TRBV6-2/TRBV6-3	TRBJ1-1	-	CASSWGQSEAFF	TGTGCCAGCAGCTGGGGGCAGTCTGAAGCTTTCTTT
-	TRBV7-6	TRBJ2-2	-	CASSTGNIGELFF	TGTGCCAGCAGTACAGGGAATATCGGGGAGCTGTTTTTT
-	TRBV5-5	TRBJ1-5	-	CASSLIVAARGQPQHF	TGTGCCAGCAGCTTGATTGTGGCAGCTCGAGGGCAGCCCCAGCATTTT
-	TRBV7-2	TRBJ2-1	TRBD2	CASKGLAGGYNEQFF	TGTGCCAGCAAGGGACTAGCGGGGGGTTACAATGAGCAGTTCTTC
many	TRBV4-3	TRBJ2-3	-	CASSQGPALSTDTQYF	TGCGCCAGCAGCCAAGGTCCTGCCCTCAGCACAGATACGCAGTATTTT
few	TRBV7-9	TRBJ2-5	-	CASSPEVKTQYF	TGTGCCAGCAGCCCGGAGGTAAAGACCCAGTACTTC
many	TRBV20-1	TRBJ1-1	-	CSARDPRGEGPFF	TGCAGTGCTAGAGACCCCCGCGGGGAGGGGCCTTTCTTT
few	TRBV4-2	TRBJ2-1	TRBD2	CASSQDPGLAGDYNEQFF	TGTGCCAGCAGCCAAGACCCCGGACTAGCGGGGGACTACAATGAGCAGTTCTTC
many	TRBV4-2	TRBJ2-5	TRBD1	CASSLHPRDSAGETQYF	TGTGCCAGCAGCCTCCACCCCCGGGACAGCGCAGGGGAGACCCAGTACTTC